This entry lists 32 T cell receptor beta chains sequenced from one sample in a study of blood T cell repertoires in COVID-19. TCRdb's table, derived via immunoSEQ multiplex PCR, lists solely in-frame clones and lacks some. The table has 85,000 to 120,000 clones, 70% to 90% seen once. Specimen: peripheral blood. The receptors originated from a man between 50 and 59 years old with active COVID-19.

CDR3 in amino acids: CASGSQGSGNTIYF. In DNA, the CDR3 is TGTGCCAGCGGGAGCCAGGGGTCTGGAAACACCATATATTTT. This chain uses TRBV2 with TRBJ1-3; TRBD1 is a possible D gene (6 bases). The CDR3 loop spans 14 amino acids. Trimming cost V 8 bases and J 1 base, with 12 bases left between them. Germline CDR1 reads SNHLY; CDR2 reads FYNNEI.

The CDR3 region is CASSQLGTGRNSPLHF. The CDR3 DNA sequence: TGTGCCAGCAGCCAATTAGGGACAGGGCGAAATTCACCCCTCCACTTT. The J gene is TRBJ1-6, the V gene TRBV3-1 (or the pseudogene TRBV3-2), with 9 bases identical to TRBD1. Losses at the gene ends were 2 bases for V and 7 bases for J; bases not matched to a gene: 6. The CDR3 has 16 amino acids. The germline gives CDR1 LGHDT, CDR2 YNNKEL (reference sequence).

The CDR3 protein is CASTLGRTIYF. CDR3 sequence (DNA): TGTGCCAGCACCCTGGGGCGGACCATATATTTT. This chain joins TRBV12-3 or TRBV12-4 and TRBJ1-3, with D perhaps TRBD1 (5 bases). The CDR3 is 11 residues long. The V gene lost 7 bases and the J gene lost 10 bases, with 11 bases spanning the gap.

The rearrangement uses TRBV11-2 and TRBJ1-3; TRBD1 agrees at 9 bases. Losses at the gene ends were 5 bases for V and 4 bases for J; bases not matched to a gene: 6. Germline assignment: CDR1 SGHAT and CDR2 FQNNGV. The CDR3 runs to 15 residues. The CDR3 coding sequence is TGTGCCAGCAGCAAGCGGACAGGGGTCGGAAACACCATATATTTT. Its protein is CASSKRTGVGNTIYF.

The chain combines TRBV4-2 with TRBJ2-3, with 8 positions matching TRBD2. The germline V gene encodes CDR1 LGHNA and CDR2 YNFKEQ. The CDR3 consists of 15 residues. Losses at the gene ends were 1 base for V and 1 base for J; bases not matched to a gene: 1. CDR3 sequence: CASSQAAGGTDTQYF. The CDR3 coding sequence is TGTGCCAGCAGCCAAGCAGCGGGGGGCACAGATACGCAGTATTTT.

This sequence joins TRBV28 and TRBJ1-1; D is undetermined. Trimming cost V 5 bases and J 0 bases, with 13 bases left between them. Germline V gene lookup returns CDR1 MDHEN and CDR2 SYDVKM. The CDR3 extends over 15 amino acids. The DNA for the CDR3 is TGTGCCAGCAGTCGAGGGCGGGATATGAACACTGAAGCTTTCTTT. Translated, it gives CASSRGRDMNTEAFF.

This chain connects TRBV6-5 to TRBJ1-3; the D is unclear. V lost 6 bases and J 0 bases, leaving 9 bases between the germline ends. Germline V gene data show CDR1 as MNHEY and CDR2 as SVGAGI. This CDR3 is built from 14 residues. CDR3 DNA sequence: TGTGCCAGCAGACAGAGTTTCTCTGGAAACACCATATATTTT. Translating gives CASRQSFSGNTIYF.

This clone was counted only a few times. CDR3: CASSQDGAGIYEQYF. CDR3 DNA sequence: TGCGCCAGCAGCCAGGATGGAGCGGGTATTTACGAGCAGTACTTC. The V and J genes are TRBV4-3 and TRBJ2-7; a weak D match, TRBD2 (6 bases). This CDR3 contains 15 residues. Looked up from germline, CDR1 is LGHNA and CDR2 is YSLEER. V dropped 3 bases and J dropped 4 bases, with 16 bases sitting between them.

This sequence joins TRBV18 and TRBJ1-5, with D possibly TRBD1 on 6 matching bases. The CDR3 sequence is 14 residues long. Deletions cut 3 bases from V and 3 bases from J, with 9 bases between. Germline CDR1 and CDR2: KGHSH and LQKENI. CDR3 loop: CASSPQGNNQPQHF. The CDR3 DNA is TGTGCCAGCTCACCCCAGGGGAACAATCAGCCCCAGCATTTT. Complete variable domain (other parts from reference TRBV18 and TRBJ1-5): NAGVMQNPRHLVRRRGQEARLRCSPMKGHSHVYWYRQLPEEGLKFMVYLQKENIIDESGMPKERFSAEFPKEGPSILRIQQVVRGDSAAYFCASSPQGNNQPQHFGDGTRLSIL.

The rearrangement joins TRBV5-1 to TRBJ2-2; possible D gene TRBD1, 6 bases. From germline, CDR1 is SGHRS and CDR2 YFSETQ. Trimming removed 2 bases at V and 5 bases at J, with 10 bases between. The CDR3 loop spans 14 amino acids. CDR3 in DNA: TGCGCCAGCAGCTTCCAGGGGAGTACCGGGGAGCTGTTTTTT. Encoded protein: CASSFQGSTGELFF.

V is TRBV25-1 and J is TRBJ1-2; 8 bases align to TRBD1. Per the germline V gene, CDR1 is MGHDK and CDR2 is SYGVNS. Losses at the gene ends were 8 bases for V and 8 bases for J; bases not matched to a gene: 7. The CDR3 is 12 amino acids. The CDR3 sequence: CASQDRVGGYTF. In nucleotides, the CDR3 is TGTGCCAGCCAGGACAGGGTGGGCGGCTACACCTTC.

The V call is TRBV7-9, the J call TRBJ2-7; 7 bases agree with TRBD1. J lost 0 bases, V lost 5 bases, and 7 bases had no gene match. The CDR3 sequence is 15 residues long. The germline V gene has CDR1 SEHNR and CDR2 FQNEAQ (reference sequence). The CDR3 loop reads CASSPTGFDSYEQYF. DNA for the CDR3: TGTGCCAGCAGCCCGACAGGGTTTGACTCCTACGAGCAGTACTTC. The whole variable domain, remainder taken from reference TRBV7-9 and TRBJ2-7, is DTGVSQNPRHKITKRGQNVTFRCDPISEHNRLYWYRQTLGQGPEFLTYFQNEAQLEKSRLLSDRFSAERPKGSFSTLEIQRTEQGDSAMYLCASSPTGFDSYEQYFGPGTRLTVT.

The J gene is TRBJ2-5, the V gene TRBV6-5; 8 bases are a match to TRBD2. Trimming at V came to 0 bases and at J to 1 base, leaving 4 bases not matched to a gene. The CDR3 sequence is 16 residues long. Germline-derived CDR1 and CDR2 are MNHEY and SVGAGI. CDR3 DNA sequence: TGTGCCAGCAGTTACTCACCGGGGGGGAGCCAAGAGACCCAGTACTTC. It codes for CASSYSPGGSQETQYF.

DNA for the CDR3: TGTGCCTGGACTCGGGACTCCTACGAGCAGTACTTC. Protein product: CAWTRDSYEQYF. This sequence joins TRBV30 and TRBJ2-7, with a possible D match to TRBD2 (5 bases). This CDR3 is built from 12 residues. Germline assignment: CDR1 GTSNPN and CDR2 SVGIG (reference sequence). V lost 4 bases, J lost 0 bases, and 7 bases lay in between.

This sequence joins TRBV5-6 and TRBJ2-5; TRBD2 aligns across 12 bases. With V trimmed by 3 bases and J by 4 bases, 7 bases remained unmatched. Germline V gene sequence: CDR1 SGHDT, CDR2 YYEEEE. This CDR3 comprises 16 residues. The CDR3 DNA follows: TGTGCCAGCAGCTCCTCACTAGCGGGGGGCATAGAGACCCAGTACTTC. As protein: CASSSSLAGGIETQYF.

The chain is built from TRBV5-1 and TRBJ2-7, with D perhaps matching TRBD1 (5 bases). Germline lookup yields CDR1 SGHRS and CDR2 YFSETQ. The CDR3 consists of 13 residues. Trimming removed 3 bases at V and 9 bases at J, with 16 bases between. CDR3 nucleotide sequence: TGCGCCAGCAGCTGGGGCACGGAGAGTCCGCAGTACTTC. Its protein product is CASSWGTESPQYF.

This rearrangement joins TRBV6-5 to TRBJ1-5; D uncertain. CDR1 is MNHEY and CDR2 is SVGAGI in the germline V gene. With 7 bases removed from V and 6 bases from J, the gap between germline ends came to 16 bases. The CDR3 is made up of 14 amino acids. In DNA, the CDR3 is TGTGCCAGCACGGGAGGGCCCAAGGGTCAGCCCCAGCATTTT. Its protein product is CASTGGPKGQPQHF.

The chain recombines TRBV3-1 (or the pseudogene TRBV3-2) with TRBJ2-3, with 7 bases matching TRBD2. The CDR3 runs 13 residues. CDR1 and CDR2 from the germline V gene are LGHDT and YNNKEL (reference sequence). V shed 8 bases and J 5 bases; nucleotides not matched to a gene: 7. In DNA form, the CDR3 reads TGTGCCAGCGCTACTGCGGGGGTAGATACGCAGTATTTT. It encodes CASATAGVDTQYF.

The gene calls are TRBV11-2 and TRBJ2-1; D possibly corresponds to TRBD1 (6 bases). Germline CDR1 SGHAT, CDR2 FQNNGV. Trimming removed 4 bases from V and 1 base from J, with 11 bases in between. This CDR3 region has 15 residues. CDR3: CASSSLDRSYNEQFF. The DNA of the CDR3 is TGTGCCAGCAGCTCATTGGACAGATCCTACAATGAGCAGTTCTTC.

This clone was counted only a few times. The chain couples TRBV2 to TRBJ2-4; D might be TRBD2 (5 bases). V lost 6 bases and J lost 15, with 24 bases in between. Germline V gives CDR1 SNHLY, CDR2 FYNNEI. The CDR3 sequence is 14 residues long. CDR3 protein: CASSEGLGRPAGYF. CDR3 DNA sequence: TGTGCCAGCAGCGAGGGCCTCGGAAGGCCTGCAGGGTACTTC.

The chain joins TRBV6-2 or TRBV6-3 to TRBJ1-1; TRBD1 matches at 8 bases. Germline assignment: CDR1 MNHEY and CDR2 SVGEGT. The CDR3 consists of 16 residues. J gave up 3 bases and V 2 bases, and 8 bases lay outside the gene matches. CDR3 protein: CASSYPGGRKDTEAFF. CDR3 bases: TGTGCCAGCAGTTACCCAGGGGGCAGGAAGGACACTGAAGCTTTCTTT.

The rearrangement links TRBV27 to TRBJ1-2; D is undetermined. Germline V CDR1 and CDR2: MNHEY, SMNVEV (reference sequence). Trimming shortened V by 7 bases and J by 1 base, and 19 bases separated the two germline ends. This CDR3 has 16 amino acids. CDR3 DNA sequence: TGTGCCAGCACTCTACACGGGTCAGCTTATAACTATGGCTACACCTTC. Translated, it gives CASTLHGSAYNYGYTF.

The CDR3 DNA reads TGTGCCAGCATCCGCAACGGGGAGGGCACTGAAGCTTTCTTT. It translates to CASIRNGEGTEAFF. J is TRBJ1-1 and V is TRBV2; no clear D gene. The germline gives CDR1 SNHLY, CDR2 FYNNEI. V lost 7 bases, J lost 4 bases, and 16 bases lay in between. The CDR3 loop spans 14 amino acids.

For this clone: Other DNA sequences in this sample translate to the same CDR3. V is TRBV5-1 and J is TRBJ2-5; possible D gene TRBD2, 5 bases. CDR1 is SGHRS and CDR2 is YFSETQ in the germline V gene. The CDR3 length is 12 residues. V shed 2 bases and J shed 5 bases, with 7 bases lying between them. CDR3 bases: TGCGCCAGCAGCTTAACGGGGGAGACCCAGTACTTC. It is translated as CASSLTGETQYF.

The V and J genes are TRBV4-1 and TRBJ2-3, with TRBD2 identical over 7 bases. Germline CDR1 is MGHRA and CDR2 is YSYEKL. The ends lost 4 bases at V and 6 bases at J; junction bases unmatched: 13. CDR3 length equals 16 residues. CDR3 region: CASSPRDYSPMDTQYF. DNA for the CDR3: TGCGCCAGCAGCCCCCGGGACTATAGTCCTATGGATACGCAGTATTTT.

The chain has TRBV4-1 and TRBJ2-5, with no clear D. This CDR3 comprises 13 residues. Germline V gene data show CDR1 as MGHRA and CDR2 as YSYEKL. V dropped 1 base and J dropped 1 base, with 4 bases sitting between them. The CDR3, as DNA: TGCGCCAGCAGCCAAGGGCTCCAAGAGACCCAGTACTTC. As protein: CASSQGLQETQYF.

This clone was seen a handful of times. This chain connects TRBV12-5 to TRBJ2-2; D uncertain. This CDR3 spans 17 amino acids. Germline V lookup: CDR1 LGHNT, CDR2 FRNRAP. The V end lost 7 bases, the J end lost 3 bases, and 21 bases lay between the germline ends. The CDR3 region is CASALKLGVSYTGELFF. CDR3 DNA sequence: TGTGCTAGTGCCCTAAAGCTGGGTGTTAGCTACACCGGGGAGCTGTTTTTT. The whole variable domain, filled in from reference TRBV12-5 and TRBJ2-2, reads DARVTQTPRHKVTEMGQEVTMRCQPILGHNTVFWYRQTMMQGLELLAYFRNRAPLDDSGMPKDRFSAEMPDATLATLKIQPSEPRDSAVYFCASALKLGVSYTGELFFGEGSRLTVL.

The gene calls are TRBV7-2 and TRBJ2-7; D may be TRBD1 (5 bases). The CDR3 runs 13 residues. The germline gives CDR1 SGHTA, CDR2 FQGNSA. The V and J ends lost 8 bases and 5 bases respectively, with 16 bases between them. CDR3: CASRSGQDHEQYF. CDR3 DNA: TGTGCCAGCCGTTCAGGGCAGGACCACGAGCAGTACTTC.

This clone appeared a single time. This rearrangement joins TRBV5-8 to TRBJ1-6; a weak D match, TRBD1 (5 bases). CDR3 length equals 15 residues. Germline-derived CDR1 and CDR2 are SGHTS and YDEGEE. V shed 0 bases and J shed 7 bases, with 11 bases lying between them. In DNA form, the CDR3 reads TGTGCCAGCAGCTTGGTGGACAATTGGAATTCACCCCTCCACTTT. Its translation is CASSLVDNWNSPLHF.

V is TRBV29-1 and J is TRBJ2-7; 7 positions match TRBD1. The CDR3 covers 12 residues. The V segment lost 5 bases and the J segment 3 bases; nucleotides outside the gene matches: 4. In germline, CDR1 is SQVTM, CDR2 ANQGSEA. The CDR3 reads CSVRAGGYEQYF. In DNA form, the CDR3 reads TGCAGCGTTCGGGCAGGGGGCTACGAGCAGTACTTC.

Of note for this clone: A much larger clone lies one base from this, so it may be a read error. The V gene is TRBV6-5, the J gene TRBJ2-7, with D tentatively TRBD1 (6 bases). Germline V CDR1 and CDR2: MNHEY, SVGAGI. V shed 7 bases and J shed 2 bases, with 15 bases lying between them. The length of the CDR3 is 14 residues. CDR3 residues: CASNIHREAYEQYF. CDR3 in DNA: TGTGCCAGCAATATCCACAGGGAAGCCTACGAGCAGTACTTC.

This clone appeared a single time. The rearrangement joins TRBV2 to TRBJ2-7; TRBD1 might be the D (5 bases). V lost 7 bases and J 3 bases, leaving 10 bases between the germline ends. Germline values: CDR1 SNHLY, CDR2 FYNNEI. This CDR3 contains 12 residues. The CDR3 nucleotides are TGTGCCAGCAAGGCAGGGATCTACGAGCAGTACTTC. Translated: CASKAGIYEQYF.